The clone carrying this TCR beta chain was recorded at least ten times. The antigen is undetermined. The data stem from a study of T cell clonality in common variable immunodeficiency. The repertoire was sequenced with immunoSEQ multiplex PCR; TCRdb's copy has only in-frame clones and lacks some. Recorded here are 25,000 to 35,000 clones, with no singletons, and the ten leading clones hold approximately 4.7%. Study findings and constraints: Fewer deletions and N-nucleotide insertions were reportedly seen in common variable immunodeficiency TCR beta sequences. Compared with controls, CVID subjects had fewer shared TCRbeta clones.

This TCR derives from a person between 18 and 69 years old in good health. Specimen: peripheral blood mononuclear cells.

The CDR3 loop reads CSAGDRGGINQPQHF. CDR3 bases read: TGCAGTGCTGGTGACAGGGGGGGCATCAATCAGCCC. This rearrangement joins TRBV20-1 to TRBJ1-5, with 9 bases aligning to TRBD1. The read ends 3 residues before the CDR3 terminus; that terminus is restored from the germline J gene. J was trimmed by 3 bases and V by 5 bases; bases with no gene match: 8. Germline lookup yields CDR1 DFQATT and CDR2 SNEGSKA (reference sequence). The CDR3 has 15 amino acids.